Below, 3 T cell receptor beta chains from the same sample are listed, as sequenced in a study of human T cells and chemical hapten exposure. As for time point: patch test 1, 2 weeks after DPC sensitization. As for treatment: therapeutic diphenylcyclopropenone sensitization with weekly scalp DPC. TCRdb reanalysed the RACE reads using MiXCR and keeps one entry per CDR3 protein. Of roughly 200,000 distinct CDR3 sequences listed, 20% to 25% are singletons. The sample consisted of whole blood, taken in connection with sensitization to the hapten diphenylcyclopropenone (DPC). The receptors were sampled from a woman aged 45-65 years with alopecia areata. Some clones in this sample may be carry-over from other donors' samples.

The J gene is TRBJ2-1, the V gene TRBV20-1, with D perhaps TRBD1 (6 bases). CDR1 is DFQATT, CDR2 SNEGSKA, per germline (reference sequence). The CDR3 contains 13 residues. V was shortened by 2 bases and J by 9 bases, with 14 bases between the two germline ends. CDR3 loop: CSARPTGLGEQFF. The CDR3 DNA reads TGCAGTGCTAGACCCACAGGGTTGGGTGAGCAGTTCTTC.

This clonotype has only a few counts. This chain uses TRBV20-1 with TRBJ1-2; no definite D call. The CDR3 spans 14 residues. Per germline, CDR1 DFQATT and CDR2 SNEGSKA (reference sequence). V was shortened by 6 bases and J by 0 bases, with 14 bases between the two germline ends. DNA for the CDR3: TGCAGTGCAGTCGGCAGCCCGACTAACTATGGCTACACCTTC. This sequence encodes CSAVGSPTNYGYTF.

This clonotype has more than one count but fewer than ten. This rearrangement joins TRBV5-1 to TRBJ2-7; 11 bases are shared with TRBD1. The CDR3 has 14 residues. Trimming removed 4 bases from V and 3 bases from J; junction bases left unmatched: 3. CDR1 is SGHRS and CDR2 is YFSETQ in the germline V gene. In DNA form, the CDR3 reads TGCGCCAGCAGCATCGGGACAGGGGGCTACGAGCAGTACTTC. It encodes CASSIGTGGYEQYF.